A single T cell receptor beta chain is shown here with its context. The antigen remains unidentified. Germline V CDR1 and CDR2: SGHRS, YFSETQ. The CDR3 covers 15 residues. V was trimmed by 0 bases and J by 5 bases, leaving 14 bases between them. The diagnostic workup employed clinical symptoms, serum thyroxine, TRAb, thyroid ultrasound and orbital computed tomography. For repertoire sequencing, the TCR beta CDR3 regions were amplified from RNA transcripts. Second-round multiplex PCR came after a first-round RT-PCR that employed HTBI primers. From the multiplex PCR reads, TCRdb called clonotypes with MiXCR, one entry per CDR3 protein. Of hundreds of thousands of distinct CDR3 sequences listed, more than 40% were seen once; the top ten hold more than 2.5%. The data belong to a study of Graves' ophthalmopathy and Graves' hyperthyroidism. Study observations and caveats: Blood samples also showed most expanded thyroid clonotypes exceeding 0.001 frequency. The model forecast ophthalmopathy progression, reaching 60% to 71% sensitivity and approximately 72% specificity. Classification of ophthalmopathy versus stable hyperthyroidism by a 13-signature model yielded around 88% sensitivity and 65% to 83% specificity.

V is TRBV5-1 and J is TRBJ2-5; tentatively, D is TRBD2 (5 bases). This clonotype was sampled from an adult man with Graves' ophthalmopathy. Sequencing was done on a sample of peripheral blood. CDR3 amino acids: CASSLVFRGSETQYF. CDR3 DNA: TGCGCCAGCAGCTTGGTATTTCGGGGTTCGGAGACCCAGTACTTC.